In this sample, the clone carrying this T cell receptor beta chain turned up a few times. During active infection, Seattle patients enrolled and were then monitored through disease. This sample was taken from a study of blood T cell repertoires in COVID-19. Overall study context: Both acute and convalescent COVID-19 samples were obtained from the United States, Italy and Spain. T cells, B-cell-depleted T cells, or PBMCs provided the cDNA or gDNA that served as material.

In the study's own analysis: Estimated nucleated cell counts came from reference gene primer amplification. The method was immunoSEQ multiplex PCR; TCRdb's version includes in-frame clones alone and lacks a portion of them. That table gives V, J and clone size, and the DNA gave D and trimming. The data contain a few hundred thousand clones, around 87% of them seen just once; the ten biggest clones take up under 2.5%. The origin of this receptor is an older woman with COVID-19, enrolled during active disease. The sample consisted of peripheral blood.

This chain's CDR3 is CASSLQGYTEAFF. CDR3 coding DNA: TGTGCCAGCAGCCTTCAGGGTTACACTGAAGCTTTCTTT. This chain joins TRBV7-2 and TRBJ1-1; D is perhaps TRBD1 (5 bases). V was shortened by 5 bases and J by 3 bases, with 10 bases between the two germline ends. Per the germline V gene, CDR1 is SGHTA and CDR2 is FQGNSA. The CDR3 consists of 13 residues.